This is a list of T cell receptor beta chains from one sample in a study of T cell responses to AZD1222 COVID-19 vaccine. Generated by immunoSEQ multiplex PCR, the TCRdb table keeps only in-frame clones and is missing some. The sample lists 150,000 or so clones, more than 70% occurring once. The source material was peripheral blood, sampled on day 0 of MenACWY control vaccination. These receptors were obtained from an adult in good health. Both conserved end residues are part of each CDR3. D genes are given only for firm matches. Size values are once, few and many counts, or a class for expanded clones, and some rows have none.

TRBV4-2	TRBJ2-3	TRBD2	-	TGTGCCAGCAGCCGAAGGACTAGCGGGAGTAGAACAGATACGCAGTATTTT	CASSRRTSGSRTDTQYF
TRBV6-2/TRBV6-3	TRBJ2-7	TRBD2	few	TGTGCCAGCAGTTTCCGACTAGCGGGAGTCCGCGAGCAGTACTTC	CASSFRLAGVREQYF
TRBV2	TRBJ2-7	-	-	TGTGCCAGCAGTGTTAGACACGACTACGAGCAGTACTTC	CASSVRHDYEQYF
TRBV4-1	TRBJ2-7	-	-	TGCGCCAGCAGCCCGCAGGTGGCAGGGGATACCGCCGAGCAGTACTTC	CASSPQVAGDTAEQYF
TRBV5-3	TRBJ1-3	-	-	TGTGCCAGAAGCTGTGGATCTAAATCTGGAAACACCATATATTTT	CARSCGSKSGNTIYF
TRBV19	TRBJ1-4	-	-	TGTGCCAGTAGTACAGGGACCTTCGGAGGACTGTTTTTT	CASSTGTFGGLFF
TRBV19	TRBJ1-1	-	-	TGTGCCAGTAGTCGCGGAACGAACACTGAAGCTTTCTTT	CASSRGTNTEAFF
TRBV4-2	TRBJ2-1	-	-	TGTGCCAGCAGCCCACATAGGGGGGGCGCTTCTTACAATGAGCAGTTCTTC	CASSPHRGGASYNEQFF
TRBV5-4	TRBJ1-3	-	-	TGTGCCAGCAGCTCGGAGGGCGGTGGAAACACCATATATTTT	CASSSEGGGNTIYF
TRBV16	TRBJ2-7	TRBD1	-	TGTGCCAGCAGCCATTTTAGGACAGGGGGCAACTACGAGCAGTACTTC	CASSHFRTGGNYEQYF
TRBV7-9	TRBJ2-4	-	-	TGTGCCAGCAGCTTAGGGACCCAAGGCATTCAGTACTTC	CASSLGTQGIQYF
TRBV30	TRBJ1-1	-	-	TGTGCCTGGAGTTTGAAGGAGAACACTGAAGCTTTCTTT	CAWSLKENTEAFF
TRBV30	TRBJ2-3	-	-	TGTGCCTGGAAATCAGGGGTAGGCACAGATACGCAGTATTTT	CAWKSGVGTDTQYF
TRBV24-1	TRBJ2-1	TRBD1	-	TGTGCCACCAGTGATGGGGACAGGGCTTACAATGAGCAGTTCTTC	CATSDGDRAYNEQFF
TRBV28	TRBJ2-5	-	once	TGTGCCAGCAGGCCGGGAACCCACATACAGACCCAGTACTTC	CASRPGTHIQTQYF
TRBV5-5	TRBJ1-1	-	-	TGTGCCAGCAGCTTGTGGGAGAGAATGAACACTGAAGCTTTCTTT	CASSLWERMNTEAFF
TRBV5-4	TRBJ2-7	TRBD1	-	TGTGCCAGCAGCTGGGACAGGGGATACGAGCAGTACTTC	CASSWDRGYEQYF
TRBV24-1	TRBJ2-5	-	-	TGTGCCACCAGTGATACGGGGCAGCTTCAAGAGACCCAGTACTTC	CATSDTGQLQETQYF
TRBV27	TRBJ2-1	-	-	TGTGCCAGCAGGTCCACGTCCGTGCCCAATGAGCAGTTCTTC	CASRSTSVPNEQFF
TRBV19	TRBJ1-2	-	few	TGTGCCTCACAGGGTTTAGGCTATGGCTACACCTTC	CASQGLGYGYTF
TRBV5-6	TRBJ1-1	-	-	TGTGCCAGCAGCGCAACGGGGGGATGGAACACTGAAGCTTTCTTT	CASSATGGWNTEAFF
TRBV28	TRBJ2-2	TRBD2	-	TGTGCCAGCAGCCGTATGCGGGAGGCCGGGGAGCTGTTTTTT	CASSRMREAGELFF
TRBV13	TRBJ2-7	TRBD2	-	TGTGCCAGCAGCTCAAGACTAGCGGGGGGGCTTTACTACGAGCAGTACTTC	CASSSRLAGGLYYEQYF
TRBV3-1/TRBV3-2	TRBJ1-1	TRBD1	-	TGTGCCAGCAGCCGCAGGGGGACAGCCAACACTGAAGCTTTCTTT	CASSRRGTANTEAFF
TRBV28	TRBJ2-5	TRBD1	-	TGTGCCAGCAGTTTGACAGGGCTAGAGACCCAGTACTTC	CASSLTGLETQYF
TRBV3-1/TRBV3-2	TRBJ1-1	-	few	TGTGCCAGCAGCCCTCTTTGGGGCGTCAGGAACACTGAAGCTTTCTTT	CASSPLWGVRNTEAFF
TRBV1	TRBJ1-5	-	-	TGCACCAGCAGCCAAGACGGACGGCAGCCCCAGCATTTT	CTSSQDGRQPQHF
TRBV11-3	TRBJ1-2	-	-	TGTGCCAGCAGTCCTAGAGACAGAAACTATGGCTACACCTTC	CASSPRDRNYGYTF
TRBV9	TRBJ2-1	-	-	TGTGCCAGCAGCCCTCGGACGGGGTCCTACAATGAGCAGTTCTTC	CASSPRTGSYNEQFF
TRBV11-2	TRBJ1-2	-	-	TGTGCCAGCAGCCGATGGGGTGGGGATGGCTACACCTTC	CASSRWGGDGYTF
TRBV5-1	TRBJ1-2	-	-	TGCGCCAGCAGCTTGCTAGCGGGGGACTATGGCTACACCTTC	CASSLLAGDYGYTF
TRBV6-2/TRBV6-3	TRBJ2-3	TRBD1	-	TGTGCCAGCAGGCCTTACAGGGGAGACACAGATACGCAGTATTTT	CASRPYRGDTDTQYF
TRBV28	TRBJ1-2	-	once	TGTGCCAGCAGACCCTTCATGAGGGGCGGCTACACCTTC	CASRPFMRGGYTF
TRBV7-2	TRBJ2-1	TRBD2	once	TGTGCCAGCAGCTTAGGGCTCACCCGAGCGGGAGAGCAGTTCTTC	CASSLGLTRAGEQFF
TRBV30	TRBJ1-2	TRBD1	-	TGTGCCTGGAGAGGACAGGGGACAAACACCTTC	CAWRGQGTNTF
TRBV27	TRBJ2-3	TRBD2	-	TGTGCCAGCAGTCCTTACCTAACTGCCCCAGGGGCTAGCGGGAGGGATGGCACAGATACGCAGTATTTT	CASSPYLTAPGASGRDGTDTQYF
TRBV12-2	TRBJ2-5	-	-	TGTGCAAGTCGCTTAGTGTTGCAGGAGACCCAGTACTTC	CASRLVLQETQYF
TRBV5-5	TRBJ2-7	-	-	TGTGCCAGCAGCCCTTGGGACGCCTACGAGCAGTACTTC	CASSPWDAYEQYF
TRBV6-1	TRBJ1-1	-	-	TGTGCCAGCAGTGAACCGGCGAACACTGAAGCTTTCTTT	CASSEPANTEAFF
TRBV13	TRBJ2-2	-	-	TGTGCCAGCAGCTTACGGGACACCAACACCGGGGAGCTGTTTTTT	CASSLRDTNTGELFF
TRBV7-2	TRBJ1-2	TRBD1	-	TGTGCCAGCAGCTTAGACAGGGGAGGCGGCTACACCTTC	CASSLDRGGGYTF
TRBV4-1	TRBJ1-4	-	-	TGCGCCAGCAGCTGGGGCCAGTCAAGCGAAAAACTGTTTTTT	CASSWGQSSEKLFF
TRBV4-1	TRBJ2-7	-	-	TGCGCCAGCGGAACCTACGAGCAGTACTTC	CASGTYEQYF
TRBV15	TRBJ2-3	TRBD1	-	TGTGCCACCAGAAGACAGGGGATCACAGATACGCAGTATTTT	CATRRQGITDTQYF
TRBV3-1/TRBV3-2	TRBJ1-3	-	-	TGTGCCAGCAGCCAAGGGTCTGGAAACACCATATATTTT	CASSQGSGNTIYF
TRBV11-2	TRBJ2-1	TRBD2	-	TGTGCCAGCAGCTTAAAAAGCGGGAGCCACCATCCTGAGCAGTTCTTC	CASSLKSGSHHPEQFF
TRBV28	TRBJ2-7	-	-	TGTGCCAGCAGTTCCAGGACCCAAAACTACGAGCAGTACTTC	CASSSRTQNYEQYF
TRBV5-8	TRBJ1-2	TRBD1	once	TGTGCCAGCGAAAAGGACAGGAATCCCTACGGCTACACCTTC	CASEKDRNPYGYTF
TRBV27	TRBJ1-6	-	-	TGTGCCAGCAGTGGGGGACGGACCTATAATTCACCCCTCCACTTT	CASSGGRTYNSPLHF
TRBV4-1	TRBJ1-6	TRBD1	-	TGCGCCAGCAGCCAAGTTGACATGGGACAGAGTAATTCACCCCTCCACTTT	CASSQVDMGQSNSPLHF
TRBV9	TRBJ1-1	-	few	TGTGCCAGCAGCCTCTCCGGTGGGGTCACTGAAGCTTTCTTT	CASSLSGGVTEAFF
TRBV12-1	TRBJ1-1	-	once	TGTGCCAGCAGCTCTATAACCCCGAACACTGAAGCTTTCTTT	CASSSITPNTEAFF
TRBV5-6	TRBJ2-2	-	few	TGTGCCAGCAGCCGTCAAAACACCGGGGAGCTGTTTTTT	CASSRQNTGELFF
TRBV6-5	TRBJ1-1	-	-	TGTGCCAGCACCAAAACTGTTGGCACTGAAGCTTTCTTT	CASTKTVGTEAFF
TRBV13	TRBJ1-1	-	-	TGTGCCAGCAGCGGTGCGAACACTGAAGCTTTCTTT	CASSGANTEAFF